This T cell receptor (beta chain) is from a study of shared clonotypes between healthy human individuals. Selected positively for CCR7 and CD45RO-negative, naive CD8 cells excluded terminally differentiated effector memory CD45RA+ cells. Donors included only healthy HIV-negative adults lacking recent acute infections or vaccinations. Concerning this clone itself: Its specificity is not known. The sample carries other DNA sequences with the same CDR3.

V gave up 6 bases and J gave up 0 bases; unmatched junction bases: 4. Germline values: CDR1 MDHEN, CDR2 SYDVKM. This CDR3 has 15 amino acids. Clones were read by immunoSEQ multiplex PCR, and TCRdb kept only the in-frame ones, dropping some. This table has about 550,000 clones, about 95% appearing once. Study findings and constraints: A handful of donors had roughly 5% of their naive CD4 clonotypes in common.

The chain combines TRBV28 with TRBJ2-1; 8 positions agree with TRBD2. Sequences were obtained from naive CD8+ T cells sorted from blood. The TCR comes from a woman aged 25 to 39 in good health. CDR3 in DNA: TGTGCCAGCAGATCCGGGACTAGCTCCTACAATGAGCAGTTCTTC. Translating it yields CASRSGTSSYNEQFF. The entire variable domain, with the rest obtained from reference TRBV28 and TRBJ2-1, is as follows: DVKVTQSSRYLVKRTGEKVFLECVQDMDHENMFWYRQDPGLGLRLIYFSYDVKMKEKGDIPEGYSVSREKKERFSLILESASTNQTSMYLCASRSGTSSYNEQFFGPGTRLTVL.